The next 14 T cell receptor beta chains were all read from a single sample in a study of shared clonotypes between healthy human individuals. Clones were sequenced by immunoSEQ multiplex PCR, and TCRdb holds only the in-frame ones, with some missing. Among roughly 1,500,000 clones listed, approximately 98% were seen once. Material: naive CD4+ T cells sorted from blood. Subset here: CD45RA+ positively selected. Every receptor here comes from a man aged 25 to 45 in good health.

The V gene is TRBV4-3, the J gene TRBJ2-1, with 8 bases fitting TRBD2. The CDR3 spans 17 residues. Per the germline V gene, CDR1 is LGHNA and CDR2 is YSLEER. The trim removed 0 bases at V and 3 bases at J, leaving 7 bases unmatched. CDR3 DNA sequence: TGCGCCAGCAGCCAAGATGGACCGGGAGGGTTCTACAATGAGCAGTTCTTC. Amino acid sequence: CASSQDGPGGFYNEQFF.

V gene TRBV7-6 combines with J gene TRBJ2-1, with 11 bases that match TRBD2. The ends lost 5 bases at V and 8 bases at J; junction bases unmatched: 8. Germline V lookup: CDR1 SGHVS, CDR2 FNYEAQ. The CDR3 has 15 residues. The CDR3 spells CASSPTSGTSYEQFF. In nucleotides, the CDR3 is TGTGCCAGCAGCCCGACTAGCGGGACAAGTTATGAGCAGTTCTTC.

The rearrangement uses TRBV28 and TRBJ1-5, with a possible D match to TRBD1 (6 bases). Per the germline V gene, CDR1 is MDHEN and CDR2 is SYDVKM. The CDR3 is 14 amino acids. V was trimmed by 5 bases and J by 5 bases, leaving 13 bases between them. CDR3 in amino acids: CASSPGQAHQPQHF. DNA for the CDR3: TGTGCCAGCAGTCCGGGACAAGCTCATCAGCCCCAGCATTTT.

This chain links TRBV9 with TRBJ1-4, with D possibly being TRBD1 (5 bases). Germline CDR1 reads SGDLS; CDR2 reads YYNGEE. The CDR3 is made up of 13 amino acids. V was trimmed by 3 bases and J by 8 bases, leaving 11 bases between them. As DNA, the CDR3 is TGTGCCAGCAGCGAGGGGATACAAGAAAAACTGTTTTTT. Residues: CASSEGIQEKLFF.

The genes are TRBV28 and TRBJ1-1; weak D call: TRBD1 (5 bases). The CDR3 is made up of 14 amino acids. Trimming pared 3 bases from V and 1 base from J, leaving 9 bases between. Germline assignment: CDR1 MDHEN and CDR2 SYDVKM. CDR3 region: CASSLPGPNTEAFF. Here the CDR3 DNA reads TGTGCCAGCAGTTTGCCGGGGCCGAACACTGAAGCTTTCTTT.

The chain recombines TRBV5-4 with TRBJ2-1, with 14 positions matching TRBD2. V trimming: 4 bases; J trimming: 2 bases; junction bases outside the gene matches: 5. The CDR3 runs to 17 residues. Germline CDR1 SGHNT, CDR2 YYREEE (reference sequence). CDR3 residues: CASSPGLAGAPYNEQFF. For the CDR3, the DNA is TGTGCCAGCAGCCCGGGACTAGCGGGAGCCCCCTACAATGAGCAGTTCTTC.

The chain joins TRBV11-3 to TRBJ2-2, with a possible D match to TRBD1 (6 bases). CDR1 and CDR2 from the germline V gene are SGHNT and YENEEA. This CDR3 contains 16 residues. V gave up 4 bases and J gave up 1 base, with 13 bases separating them. The CDR3 DNA reads as TGTGCCAGCAGCTCTCAGGGGACCCTGAACACCGGGGAGCTGTTTTTT. Translating it yields CASSSQGTLNTGELFF.

The gene calls are TRBV2 and TRBJ1-5; no firm D call. CDR3 size: 16 residues. The germline V and J ends were trimmed by 7 bases and 5 bases, with 21 bases remaining between them. Germline CDR1 and CDR2: SNHLY and FYNNEI. This CDR3 is CASTLTLIDSHQPQHF. The CDR3 nucleotides are TGTGCCAGCACCCTCACCTTAATTGATTCTCATCAGCCCCAGCATTTT. The full variable domain, in which reference TRBV2 and TRBJ1-5 provide the parts outside the CDR3, is EPEVTQTPSHQVTQMGQEVILRCVPISNHLYFYWYRQILGQKVEFLVSFYNNEISEKSEIFDDQFSVERPDGSNFTLKIRSTKLEDSAMYFCASTLTLIDSHQPQHFGDGTRLSIL.

In DNA form, the CDR3 reads TGTGCCAGCAGTTCCCCCTCCCGGGATAGCACAGATACGCAGTATTTT. It translates to CASSSPSRDSTDTQYF. This rearrangement joins TRBV27 to TRBJ2-3, with a possible D match to TRBD2 (5 bases). The V and J ends lost 4 bases and 0 bases respectively, with 14 bases between them. Germline V lookup: CDR1 MNHEY, CDR2 SMNVEV (reference sequence). The CDR3 totals 16 residues.

The chain has TRBV6-1 and TRBJ1-4; D may be TRBD1 (5 bases). The CDR3 has 14 residues. V lost 8 bases and J lost 0, with 10 bases in between. Looked up from germline, CDR1 is MNHNS and CDR2 is SASEGT. The DNA of the CDR3 is TGTGCCAGCGTGAGGGACCCAACTAATGAAAAACTGTTTTTT. It is translated as CASVRDPTNEKLFF.

This clone was recorded only once. At one end the junction does not follow the germline gene, possibly because of a read error. The rearrangement joins TRBV5-1 to TRBJ1-1; D is uncertain. The CDR3 consists of 14 residues. Germline V gene lookup returns CDR1 SGHRS and CDR2 YFSETQ. For the CDR3, the DNA is TGCGCCAGCAGCTCCCCCGGGCAAACTCCCGTCCGGACCTTT. Amino acids: CASSSPGQTPVRTF.

This chain's CDR3 is CASSPGRQGASYEQYF. CDR3 bases: TGTGCCAGCAGCCCGGGCCGACAGGGGGCATCCTACGAGCAGTACTTC. V is TRBV5-4 and J is TRBJ2-7; TRBD1 agrees at 10 bases. The CDR3 consists of 16 residues. V dropped 4 bases and J dropped 1; count of bases not matched to a gene: 8. The germline V gene has CDR1 SGHNT and CDR2 YYREEE (reference sequence).

This clone has just one count. V is TRBV7-3 and J is TRBJ2-1, with 11 positions matching TRBD2. J gave up 6 bases and V 4 bases, and 11 bases lay outside the gene matches. The CDR3 is 17 residues long. CDR1 and CDR2 (germline): SGHTA, FQGTGA. The CDR3 DNA is TGTGCCAGCAGCTCTCTAGCGGGAGGTTGGTTTTCCAATGAGCAGTTCTTC. Residues: CASSSLAGGWFSNEQFF.

The chain recombines TRBV29-1 with TRBJ2-7, with D tentatively TRBD1 (5 bases). V lost 7 bases and J 1 base, leaving 11 bases between the germline ends. CDR3 length: 12 amino acids. From germline, CDR1 is SQVTM and CDR2 ANQGSEA. The CDR3 is CSAARESYEQYF. The CDR3 region has the DNA TGCAGCGCGGCCAGGGAATCCTACGAGCAGTACTTC.